This TCR beta chain came from a study of blood T cell repertoires in COVID-19. Study-level information: PBMCs, B-cell-depleted T cells, or T cells provided the cDNA or gDNA that made up the material.

With 6 bases removed from V and 4 bases from J, the gap between germline ends came to 15 bases. Germline CDR1 and CDR2: SQVTM and ANQGSEA. This CDR3 has 14 amino acids. Per the original methods: The authors estimated nucleated cell counts from reference gene primer amplification. The data were produced by immunoSEQ multiplex PCR, yet TCRdb's version contains in-frame clones alone and is incomplete. The V and J calls and clone size are taken from that table; D and trimming were inferred from the DNA. This table has roughly 37,000 clones, roughly 80% appearing once. The chain combines TRBV29-1 with TRBJ1-4, with D tentatively TRBD1 (5 bases). This clonotype was obtained from a man aged 55 to 70 with active COVID-19. Input material: peripheral blood. CDR3 residues: CSVAFGTFNEKLFF. As DNA, the CDR3 is TGCAGCGTGGCGTTCGGGACTTTTAATGAAAAACTGTTTTTT. The whole variable domain, remainder taken from reference TRBV29-1 and TRBJ1-4, is SAVISQKPSRDICQRGTSLTIQCQVDSQVTMMFWYRQQPGQSLTLIATANQGSEATYESGFVIDKFPISRPNLTFSTLTVSNMSPEDSSIYLCSVAFGTFNEKLFFGSGTQLSVL.